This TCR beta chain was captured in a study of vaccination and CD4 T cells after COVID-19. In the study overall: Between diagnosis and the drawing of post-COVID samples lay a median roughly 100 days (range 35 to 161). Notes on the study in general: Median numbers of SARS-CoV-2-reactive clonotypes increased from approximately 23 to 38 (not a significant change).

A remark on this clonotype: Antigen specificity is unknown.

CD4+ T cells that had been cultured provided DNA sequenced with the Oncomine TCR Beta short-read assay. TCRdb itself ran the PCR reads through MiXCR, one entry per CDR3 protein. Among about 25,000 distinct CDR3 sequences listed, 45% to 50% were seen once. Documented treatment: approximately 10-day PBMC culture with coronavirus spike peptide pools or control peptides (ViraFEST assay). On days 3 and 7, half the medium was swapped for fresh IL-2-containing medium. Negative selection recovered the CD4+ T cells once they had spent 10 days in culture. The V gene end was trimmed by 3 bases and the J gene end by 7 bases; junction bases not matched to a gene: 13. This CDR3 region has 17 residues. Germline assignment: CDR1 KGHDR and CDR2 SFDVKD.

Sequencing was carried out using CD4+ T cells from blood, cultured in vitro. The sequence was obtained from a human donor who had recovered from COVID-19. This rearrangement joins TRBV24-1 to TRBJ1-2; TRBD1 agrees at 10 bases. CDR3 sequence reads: CATSDHPSRQGASGYTF. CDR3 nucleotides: TGTGCCACCAGTGATCACCCCTCCAGACAGGGGGCCAGTGGCTACACCTTC.